This T cell receptor beta chain is from a study of PD-L1 blockade in urothelial cancer. Repertoires were generated with immunoSEQ multiplex PCR, while TCRdb's copy carries only in-frame clones and drops some. The repertoire has around 130,000 clones, 70% to 85% of them found once; the top ten carry 3.2%. CDR3 size: 16 residues. With V trimmed by 5 bases and J by 3 bases, 13 bases remained unmatched. Germline CDR1 and CDR2: MDHEN and SYDVKM. Time point: pretreatment peripheral blood. Sequenced material: PBMCs, taken around atezolizumab (anti-PD-L1) treatment. The TCR was taken from a man in his fifties or sixties with urothelial cancer. This chain uses TRBV28 with TRBJ2-7; 7 bases line up with TRBD1. The CDR3 DNA sequence: TGTGCCAGCAGTCCGGCCACAGGGGAGCATCACTACGAGCAGTACTTC. Its translation is CASSPATGEHHYEQYF.